This TCR beta chain originates from a study of blood T cell repertoires in COVID-19. The CDR3 has 14 residues. Germline lookup yields CDR1 LGHNA and CDR2 YNFKEQ. In this sample, this clone turned up many times. At one of its ends the junction is not consistent with the germline gene, which may arise from a read error. In the original workflow: Amplified reference gene primers provided the basis for estimating nucleated cell counts. The table came from immunoSEQ multiplex PCR; TCRdb's copy has only in-frame clones and leaves some out. V and J calls and clone size follow that table, whereas D and trimming were derived from the DNA. Found here are under 300,000 clones, about nine tenths of them singletons; the top ten hold 0.85% to 1%.

This chain connects TRBV4-2 to TRBJ2-4; possibly TRBD2 for D (7 bases). The sequence derives from a woman between 40 and 50 years old who had recovered from COVID-19. The specimen sequenced was peripheral blood. CDR3 sequence reads: CASSQELGWGGPHF. CDR3 in DNA: TGTGCCAGCAGCCAAGAGTTAGGTTGGGGGGGGCCGCACTTC.